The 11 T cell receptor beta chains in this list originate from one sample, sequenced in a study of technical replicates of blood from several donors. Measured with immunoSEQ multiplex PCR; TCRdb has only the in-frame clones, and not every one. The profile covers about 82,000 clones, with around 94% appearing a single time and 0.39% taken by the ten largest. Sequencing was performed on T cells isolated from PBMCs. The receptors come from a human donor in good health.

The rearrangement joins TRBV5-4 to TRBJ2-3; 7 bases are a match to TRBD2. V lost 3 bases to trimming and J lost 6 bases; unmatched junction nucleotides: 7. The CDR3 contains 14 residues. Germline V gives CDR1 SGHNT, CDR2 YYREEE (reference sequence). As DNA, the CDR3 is TGTGCCAGCAGCTGGGACTATCTATATGATACGCAGTATTTT. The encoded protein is CASSWDYLYDTQYF.

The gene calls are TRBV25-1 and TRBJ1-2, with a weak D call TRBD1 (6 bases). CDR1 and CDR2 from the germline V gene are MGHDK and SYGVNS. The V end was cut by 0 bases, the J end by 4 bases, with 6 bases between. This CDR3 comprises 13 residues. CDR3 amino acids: CASSEYRGYGYTF. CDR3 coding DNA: TGTGCCAGCAGTGAATACAGGGGCTATGGCTACACCTTC.

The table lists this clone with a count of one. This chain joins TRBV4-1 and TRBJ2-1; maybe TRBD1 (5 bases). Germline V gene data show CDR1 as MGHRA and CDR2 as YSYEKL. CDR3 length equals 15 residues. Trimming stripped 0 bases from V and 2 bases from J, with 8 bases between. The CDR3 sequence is CASSQDETAYNEQFF. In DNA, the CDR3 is TGCGCCAGCAGCCAAGACGAGACAGCCTACAATGAGCAGTTCTTC.

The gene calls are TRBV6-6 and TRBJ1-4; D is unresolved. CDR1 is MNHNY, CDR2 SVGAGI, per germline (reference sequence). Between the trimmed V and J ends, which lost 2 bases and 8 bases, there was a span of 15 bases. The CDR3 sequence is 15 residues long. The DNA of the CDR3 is TGTGCCAGCAGTTACGGTAGGATTGGAGGCGAAAAACTGTTTTTT. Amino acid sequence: CASSYGRIGGEKLFF.

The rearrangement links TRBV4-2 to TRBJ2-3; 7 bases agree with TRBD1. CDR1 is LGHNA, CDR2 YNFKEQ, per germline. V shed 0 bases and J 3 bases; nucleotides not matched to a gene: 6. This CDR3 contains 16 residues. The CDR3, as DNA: TGTGCCAGCAGCCAAGAGTACAGGGGTAGGACAGATACGCAGTATTTT. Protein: CASSQEYRGRTDTQYF.

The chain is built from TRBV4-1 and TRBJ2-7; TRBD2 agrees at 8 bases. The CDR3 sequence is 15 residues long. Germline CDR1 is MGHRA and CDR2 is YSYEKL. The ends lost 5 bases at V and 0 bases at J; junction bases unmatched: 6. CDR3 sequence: CASSTQREISYEQYF. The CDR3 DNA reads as TGCGCCAGCAGCACACAGCGGGAGATCTCCTACGAGCAGTACTTC.

In nucleotides, the CDR3 is TGTGCCAGCAGCTTACGACCCAAGACAGGACCAAACACCGGGGAGCTGTTTTTT. This codes for CASSLRPKTGPNTGELFF. J is TRBJ2-2 and V is TRBV7-8; TRBD1 is a possible D gene (6 bases). The CDR3 sequence is 18 residues long. Deletions cut 2 bases from V and 2 bases from J, with 18 bases between. CDR1 is SGHVS and CDR2 is FQNEAQ in the germline V gene.

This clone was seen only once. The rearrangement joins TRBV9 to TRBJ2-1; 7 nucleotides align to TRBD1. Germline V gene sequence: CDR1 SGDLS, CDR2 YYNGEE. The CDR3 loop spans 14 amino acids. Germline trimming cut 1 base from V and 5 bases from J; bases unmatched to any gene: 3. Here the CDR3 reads CASSVSTGDNEQFF. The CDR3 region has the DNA TGTGCCAGCAGCGTATCTACAGGGGACAATGAGCAGTTCTTC.

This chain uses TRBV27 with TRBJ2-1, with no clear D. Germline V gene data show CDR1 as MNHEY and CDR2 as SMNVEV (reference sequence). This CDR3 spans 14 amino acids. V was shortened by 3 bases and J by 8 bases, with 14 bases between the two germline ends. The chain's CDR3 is CASSFAGRLHEQFF. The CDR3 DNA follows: TGTGCCAGCAGTTTTGCTGGGCGTCTGCATGAGCAGTTCTTC.

CDR3 DNA: TGTGCCATCAGGGCGGGACTCGTTGGTCAGCCCCAGCATTTT. Encoded protein: CAIRAGLVGQPQHF. This chain joins TRBV10-3 and TRBJ1-5; D is possibly TRBD1 (5 bases). Germline CDR1 and CDR2: ENHRY and SYGVKD. V gave up 6 bases and J gave up 6 bases, with 15 bases separating them. The CDR3 totals 14 residues.

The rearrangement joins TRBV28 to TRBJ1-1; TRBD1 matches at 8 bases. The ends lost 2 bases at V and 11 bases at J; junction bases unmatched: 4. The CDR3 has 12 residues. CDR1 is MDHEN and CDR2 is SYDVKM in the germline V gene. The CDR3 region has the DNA TGTGCCAGCAGTTTACAGGGGGCGGTTGCTTTCTTT. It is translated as CASSLQGAVAFF.